The clone carrying this T cell receptor beta chain came up a few times. Attachment of unique molecular identifiers to individual cDNA molecules was performed. TCRdb redid the calling of the 5' RACE reads with MiXCR, one entry per CDR3 protein. The sample includes around 70,000 distinct CDR3 sequences, around 16% seen only once; the top ten take approximately 12%. The data were obtained in a study of early T cells in non-severe SARS-CoV-2 infection. Germline CDR1 reads LNHDA; CDR2 reads SQIVND (reference sequence). V gave up 4 bases and J gave up 10 bases, with 17 bases separating them. This CDR3 has 14 amino acids.

The V and J genes are TRBV19 and TRBJ2-1; D might be TRBD2 (5 bases). This receptor was identified in an adult who was a healthcare worker with PCR-confirmed SARS-CoV-2 infection or an uninfected control (not recorded which). Material: whole blood. This CDR3 is CASSNGRVRWEQFF. For the CDR3, the DNA is TGTGCCAGTAGTAACGGGCGGGTTCGGTGGGAGCAGTTCTTC.